This T cell receptor beta chain was retrieved from a study of Graves' ophthalmopathy and Graves' hyperthyroidism. RNA transcripts were the template, and TCR beta CDR3 regions were amplified from them. HTBI-primed RT-PCR formed the first round, and a multiplex PCR formed the second. TCRdb ran MiXCR on the multiplex PCR reads and lists one entry per CDR3 protein. The sample carries about 390,000 distinct CDR3 sequences, about a sixth recorded once. There are many counts of this clonotype. CDR1 and CDR2 from the germline V gene are SQVTM and ANQGSEA. Trimming stripped 7 bases from V and 2 bases from J, with 14 bases between. There are 13 residues in the CDR3.

Sequencing was carried out using peripheral blood. The origin of this receptor is an adult woman with stable Graves' hyperthyroidism. V usage is TRBV29-1 and J usage is TRBJ1-2; D gene ambiguous. CDR3 region: CSAATAGNYGYTF. The CDR3 DNA reads as TGCAGCGCTGCCACGGCGGGCAACTATGGCTACACCTTC.